This T cell receptor beta chain derives from a study of blood T cell repertoires in COVID-19. Clinical history reported by participants formed the basis on which cohorts were assigned. Some clones are missing from TCRdb's copy, which holds only in-frame ones; the method was immunoSEQ multiplex PCR. Among some 200,000 clones listed, about 76% were seen once. Sequencing was done on a sample of PBMCs or T cells enriched from blood (not recorded which). The receptor comes from a woman aged 45 to 65 with acute COVID-19.

CDR3 region: CASSSSGHKGEQYF. The CDR3 region has the DNA TGTGCCAGCAGTTCCTCCGGGCATAAGGGGGAGCAGTACTTC. V is TRBV27 and J is TRBJ2-7, with D possibly being TRBD1 (5 bases). Trimming shortened V by 4 bases and J by 7 bases, and 17 bases separated the two germline ends. CDR1 is MNHEY, CDR2 SMNVEV, per germline (reference sequence). This CDR3 region has 14 residues.